A selection of T cell receptor beta chains follows, all from one sample in a study of ipilimumab plus nivolumab after autologous stem cell transplantation. Clones were read by immunoSEQ multiplex PCR, and TCRdb kept only the in-frame ones, dropping some. Of approximately 12,000 clones detected, approximately 69% appear once; the ten largest clones hold about 28%. Sequencing used PBMCs, obtained in a trial of ipilimumab plus nivolumab as post-transplant consolidation. The receptors stem from a male donor with diffuse large B-cell lymphoma. CDR3s include the opening cysteine and the closing phenylalanine or tryptophan. The D gene is left open where the match is weak. Only part of the rows carry a size: once, few, many, or a class if the clone is expanded.

D gene	V gene	J gene	clone size	CDR3 DNA	CDR3 protein
-	TRBV2	TRBJ2-1	once	TGTGCCAGCACCCACAACCTTGGAAACTCCTACAATGAGCAGTTCTTC	CASTHNLGNSYNEQFF
TRBD1	TRBV27	TRBJ1-5	-	TGTGCCAGCAGTCTGGGGCAGGGGGACAATCAGCCCCAGCATTTT	CASSLGQGDNQPQHF
-	TRBV7-2	TRBJ1-2	-	TGTGCCAGCAGCTCCCAGGGGATTAGCTATGGCTACACCTTC	CASSSQGISYGYTF
TRBD1	TRBV9	TRBJ1-2	-	TGTGCCAGCAGCGCAGGGACAGGGTCTGGCTACACCTTC	CASSAGTGSGYTF
TRBD2	TRBV4-3	TRBJ2-5	-	TGCGCCAGCAGCCAAGATCTAGCGGGGGGGCTGATTGGAGAGACCCAGTACTTC	CASSQDLAGGLIGETQYF
-	TRBV4-1	TRBJ1-4	few	TGCGCCAGCAGCCAAGTACAGGGAACAACTAATGAAAAACTGTTTTTT	CASSQVQGTTNEKLFF
TRBD1	TRBV27	TRBJ1-1	-	TGTGCCAGCAGACGACTCAGGGGGCTTGTCGGGACTGAAGCTTTCTTT	CASRRLRGLVGTEAFF
TRBD1	TRBV7-9	TRBJ1-6	few	TGTGCCAGCAGCTTGTCCGGGACAGGGCTTTCACCCCTCCACTTT	CASSLSGTGLSPLHF
-	TRBV5-4	TRBJ1-2	few	TGTGCCAGCAGCTCTACAGTTTCAACTAACTATGGCTACACCTTC	CASSSTVSTNYGYTF
-	TRBV19	TRBJ1-5	-	TGTGCCAGTAGTATCGGGCAGGGCTATCAGCCCCAGCATTTT	CASSIGQGYQPQHF
-	TRBV7-8	TRBJ1-4	medium-sized	TGTGCCAGCACCCTAAGAAACAGTGCAACTAATGAAAAACTGTTTTTT	CASTLRNSATNEKLFF
-	TRBV7-9	TRBJ2-2	-	TGTGCCAGCAGCTTAGCGGCAGGGACCGGGGAGCTGTTTTTT	CASSLAAGTGELFF
TRBD1	TRBV9	TRBJ2-5	once	TGTGCCAGCAGCGTATCCACAGGGGGGTCCCAAGAGACCCAGTACTTC	CASSVSTGGSQETQYF